Here is one T cell receptor (beta chain) with its context. This clonotype was detected many times. Its antigen remains unidentified. No base qualities exist here, and no much larger clone lies one base off it. This sample was included in a study of T cells in Graves' hyperthyroidism and ophthalmopathy (dated by TCRdb to between 2019 and 2020). Describing the broader study: Peripheral blood was sampled at the time of initial diagnosis, prior to any treatment. To identify TCR V-J signatures that set the groups apart, the researchers used a discovery cohort of about a hundred patients, made up of some 41 with Graves' ophthalmopathy and approximately 57 with stable Graves' hyperthyroidism. The approximately 90 discovery patients were divided at random into training and test sets in a 7:3 ratio. Once sampling was done, hyperthyroidism patients were given methimazole at a starting dose of 30 mg daily, whereas ophthalmopathy patients were given high-dose intravenous methylprednisolone. Thyroid tissue and blood T-cell repertoires from about six Graves' hyperthyroidism patients were also compared in the study. The paper reports TCR Vbeta CDR3 sequencing of over 120 peripheral blood samples: 40 to 45 ophthalmopathy, 70 to 85 hyperthyroidism and around 17 progressor patients. Whether ophthalmopathy could be predicted prospectively was tested in an independent validation cohort made up of approximately 19 hyperthyroidism patients plus 17 patients who later progressed to ophthalmopathy.

The CDR3 spans 15 residues, from the cysteine through the phenylalanine. Just CDR3 DNA is preserved here, 45 bases in frame from base 1. V lost 0 bases and J lost 3 bases; the stretch between them is 12 bases long. Sequences MNHEY (CDR1) and SVGAGI (CDR2) are obtained from the germline V gene. Amplification of TCR beta CDR3 regions was carried out from RNA transcripts. A first-round RT-PCR of the TCR CDR3 used the HTBI primer set with the Qiagen OneStep RT-PCR kit. The libraries were constructed in a second round of multiplex PCR and then size-selected and purified. Paired-end sequencing of the libraries was performed with 100 bp reads on an Illumina HiSeq2000. On the authors' methods: SOAPnuke was used to process the raw data, removing reads that contained adapters or uncalled bases, had a mean Phred below 15, or lacked an exact match to the constant primer or identifier. COPE v1.2.5 was used to merge the high-quality paired reads, and each unique nucleotide sequence was defined as a clonotype. Clonotypes were aligned to IMGT TRBV, TRBD and TRBJ reference segments using MiTCR v1.1. Only V-J combinations with frequency above 0.0001, covering 99.2% of repertoires, were analysed. A TCS score was defined as the ratio of F50 (clonal expansion) to E x V (chaos), with BLOSUM62-based TCRdist applied between CDR3 peptides within each V-J. Welch's t-statistics and random forest reduced around 510 V-J features to some 14, which were used in a naive Bayes classifier (R e1071). TCRdb reworked the public reads: Q25 trimming with fastp, MiXCR clone assembly, productive beta chains retained. Each record represents a unique CDR3 protein, reported with the most common genes and DNA among its rows. TCRdb, not the original authors, processed these V and J calls. Present in this sample are 300,000 to 450,000 distinct CDR3 sequences, less than 20% of which were seen just once. Jointly, the top ten make up around a quarter of the sample.

The hyperthyroidism patients were between 18 and 65 years old and newly diagnosed, with a disease duration of less than 2 months. Patients with uncontrolled infections, other autoimmune diseases, pregnancy or lactation were excluded. Diagnoses relied on clinical symptoms, serum thyroxine and TRAb, thyroid ultrasound and orbital computed tomography. For progressor patients, blood was drawn at the first diagnosis of hyperthyroidism, before any ophthalmopathy symptoms had appeared. PBMCs were isolated from 10 ml of fresh peripheral blood by Ficoll-Paque density gradient centrifugation. Progressor patients were defined as those initially diagnosed with Graves' hyperthyroidism in whom ophthalmopathy developed during follow-up. Total RNA was extracted using Trizol reagent, and RNA quality was assessed on an Agilent 2100 Bioanalyzer. Overall study results and their limits: No statistical method was used to set the sample size in advance, and investigators knew the group allocation. Most expanded thyroid clonotypes (frequency above 0.001) were also found in blood, which suggests that blood repertoires may mirror thyroid immune responses. In validation, the model predicted progression to ophthalmopathy with approximately 71% sensitivity and over 72% specificity, a median of 6.5 months before onset. Ophthalmopathy was separated from stable hyperthyroidism by a 13 V-J signature model, with over 85% sensitivity and about 84% specificity obtained in cross-validation and 80%/75% obtained in testing.

Here the chain combines TRBV6-5 and TRBJ2-7; D gene: possibly TRBD2, on 6 matching bases. This TCR came from a woman between 18 and 30 years old with Graves' hyperthyroidism that later progressed to Graves' ophthalmopathy. Sequencing was carried out using blood. The DNA sequence is as follows: TGTGCCAGCAGTTACTCCCTAGCGACCCACTACGAGCAGTACTTC. This sequence encodes CASSYSLATHYEQYF.